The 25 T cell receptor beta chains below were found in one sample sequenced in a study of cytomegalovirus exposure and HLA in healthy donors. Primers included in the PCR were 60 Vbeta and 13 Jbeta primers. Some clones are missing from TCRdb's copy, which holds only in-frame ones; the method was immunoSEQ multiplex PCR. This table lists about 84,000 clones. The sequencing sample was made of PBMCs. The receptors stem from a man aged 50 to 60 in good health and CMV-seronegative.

The DNA for the CDR3 is TGCGCCAGCAGCTTGCTCTCCCAAGGGGCAGGGGGTACAGATACGCAGTATTTT. It codes for CASSLLSQGAGGTDTQYF. This sequence joins TRBV5-1 and TRBJ2-3, with 7 bases that match TRBD1. The germline V gene encodes CDR1 SGHRS and CDR2 YFSETQ. V was clipped by 1 base and J by 3 bases; unmatched bases: 14. This CDR3 comprises 18 residues.

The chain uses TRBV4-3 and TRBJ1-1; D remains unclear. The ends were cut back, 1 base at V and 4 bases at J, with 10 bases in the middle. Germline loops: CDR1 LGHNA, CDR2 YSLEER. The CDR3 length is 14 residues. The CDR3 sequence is CASSQVLRGTEAFF. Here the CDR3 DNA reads TGCGCCAGCAGCCAAGTGCTCCGGGGCACTGAAGCTTTCTTT.

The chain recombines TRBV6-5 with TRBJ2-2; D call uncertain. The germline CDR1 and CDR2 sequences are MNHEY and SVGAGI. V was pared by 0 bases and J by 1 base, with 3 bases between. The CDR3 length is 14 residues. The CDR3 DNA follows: TGTGCCAGCAGTTACTCCGGGAACACCGGGGAGCTGTTTTTT. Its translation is CASSYSGNTGELFF.

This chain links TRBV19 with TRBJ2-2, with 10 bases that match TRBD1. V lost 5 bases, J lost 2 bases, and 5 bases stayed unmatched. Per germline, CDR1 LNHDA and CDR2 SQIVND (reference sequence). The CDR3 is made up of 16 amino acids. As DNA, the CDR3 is TGTGCCAGTAGTCCGCGACAGGGGGCTAACACCGGGGAGCTGTTTTTT. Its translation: CASSPRQGANTGELFF. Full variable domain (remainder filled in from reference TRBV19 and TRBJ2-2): DGGITQSPKYLFRKEGQNVTLSCEQNLNHDAMYWYRQDPGQGLRLIYYSQIVNDFQKGDIAEGYSVSREKKESFPLTVTSAQKNPTAFYLCASSPRQGANTGELFFGEGSRLTVL.

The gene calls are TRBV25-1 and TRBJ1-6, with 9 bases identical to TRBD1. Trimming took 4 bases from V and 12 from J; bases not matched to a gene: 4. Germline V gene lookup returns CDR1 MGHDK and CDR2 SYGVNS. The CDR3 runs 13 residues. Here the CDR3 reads CASSAGQGQPLHF. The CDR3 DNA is TGTGCCAGCAGTGCGGGACAGGGTCAACCCCTCCACTTT. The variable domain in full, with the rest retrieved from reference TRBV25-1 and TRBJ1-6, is EADIYQTPRYLVIGTGKKITLECSQTMGHDKMYWYQQDPGMELHLIHYSYGVNSTEKGDLSSESTVSRIRTEHFPLTLESARPSHTSQYLCASSAGQGQPLHFGNGTRLTVT.

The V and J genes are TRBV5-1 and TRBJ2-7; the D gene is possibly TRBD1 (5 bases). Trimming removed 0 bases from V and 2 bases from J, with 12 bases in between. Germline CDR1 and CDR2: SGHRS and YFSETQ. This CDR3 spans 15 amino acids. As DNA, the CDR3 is TGCGCCAGCAGCTTGGCCGGACAAGATCCCTACGAGCAGTACTTC. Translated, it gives CASSLAGQDPYEQYF.

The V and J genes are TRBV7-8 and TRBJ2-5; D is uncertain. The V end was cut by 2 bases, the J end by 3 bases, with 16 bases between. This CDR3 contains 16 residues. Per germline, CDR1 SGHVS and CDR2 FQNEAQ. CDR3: CASSLPLRLTKETQYF. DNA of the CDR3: TGTGCCAGCAGCTTACCTCTACGACTCACTAAAGAGACCCAGTACTTC.

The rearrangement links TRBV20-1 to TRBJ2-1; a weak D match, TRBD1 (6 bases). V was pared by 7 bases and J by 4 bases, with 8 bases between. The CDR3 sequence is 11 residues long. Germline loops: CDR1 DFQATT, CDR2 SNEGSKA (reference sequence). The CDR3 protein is CSVGGYNEQFF. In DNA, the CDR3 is TGCAGTGTAGGGGGTTACAATGAGCAGTTCTTC.

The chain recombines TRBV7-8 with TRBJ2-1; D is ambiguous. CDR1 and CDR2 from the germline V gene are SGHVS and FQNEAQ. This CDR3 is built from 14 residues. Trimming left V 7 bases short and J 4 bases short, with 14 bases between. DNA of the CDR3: TGTGCCAGCAAAAGAGGCGAATTGTACAATGAGCAGTTCTTC. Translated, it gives CASKRGELYNEQFF.

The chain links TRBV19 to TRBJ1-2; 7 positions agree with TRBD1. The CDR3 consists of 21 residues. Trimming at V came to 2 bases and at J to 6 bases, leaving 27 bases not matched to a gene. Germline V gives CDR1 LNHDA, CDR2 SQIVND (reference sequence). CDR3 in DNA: TGTGCCAGTAGTATAATCCCTCCGAAGGGGACCCACAGGGGATCCCGAAATGGCTACACCTTC. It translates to CASSIIPPKGTHRGSRNGYTF.

CDR3 sequence reads: CASSPGWGAEAFF. The CDR3 DNA sequence: TGTGCCAGCAGCCCCGGGTGGGGGGCTGAAGCTTTCTTT. The rearrangement uses TRBV9 and TRBJ1-1, with a weak D call TRBD1 (5 bases). The CDR3 has 13 amino acids. Trimming removed 4 bases at V and 6 bases at J, with 13 bases between. CDR1 is SGDLS, CDR2 YYNGEE, per germline.

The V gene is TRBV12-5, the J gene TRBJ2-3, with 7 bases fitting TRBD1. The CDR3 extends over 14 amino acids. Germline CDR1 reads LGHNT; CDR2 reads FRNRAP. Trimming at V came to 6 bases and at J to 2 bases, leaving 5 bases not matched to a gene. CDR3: CASGPGQTTDTQYF. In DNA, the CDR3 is TGTGCTAGTGGCCCGGGACAGACCACAGATACGCAGTATTTT.

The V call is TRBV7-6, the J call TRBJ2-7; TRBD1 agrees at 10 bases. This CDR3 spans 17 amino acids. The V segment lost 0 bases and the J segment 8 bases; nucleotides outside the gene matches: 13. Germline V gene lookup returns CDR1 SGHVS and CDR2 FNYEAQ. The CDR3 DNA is TGTGCCAGCAGCTTAGCGCTAAGCGGGACAGGGGTATCACAGCAGTACTTC. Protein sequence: CASSLALSGTGVSQQYF.

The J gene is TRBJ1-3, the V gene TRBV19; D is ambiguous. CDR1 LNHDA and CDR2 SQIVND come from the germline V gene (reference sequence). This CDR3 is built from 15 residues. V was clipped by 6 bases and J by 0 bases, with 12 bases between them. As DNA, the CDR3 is TGTGCCAGTAGAGAAGCAGCGAACTCTGGAAACACCATATATTTT. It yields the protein CASREAANSGNTIYF. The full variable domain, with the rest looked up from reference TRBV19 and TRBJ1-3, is DGGITQSPKYLFRKEGQNVTLSCEQNLNHDAMYWYRQDPGQGLRLIYYSQIVNDFQKGDIAEGYSVSREKKESFPLTVTSAQKNPTAFYLCASREAANSGNTIYFGEGSWLTVV.

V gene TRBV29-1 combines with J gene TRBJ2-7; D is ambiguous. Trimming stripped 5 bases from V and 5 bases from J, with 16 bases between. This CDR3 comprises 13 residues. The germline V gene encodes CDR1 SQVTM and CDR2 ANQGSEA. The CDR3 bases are TGCAGCGTTAATCCAGCCGGCGGCGACGAGCAGTACTTC. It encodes CSVNPAGGDEQYF.

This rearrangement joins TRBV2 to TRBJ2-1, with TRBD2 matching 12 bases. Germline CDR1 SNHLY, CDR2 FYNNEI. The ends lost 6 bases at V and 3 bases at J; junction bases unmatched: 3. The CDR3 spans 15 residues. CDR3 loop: CASRLAGGSYNEQFF. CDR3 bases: TGTGCCAGCAGGCTAGCGGGGGGGAGCTACAATGAGCAGTTCTTC.

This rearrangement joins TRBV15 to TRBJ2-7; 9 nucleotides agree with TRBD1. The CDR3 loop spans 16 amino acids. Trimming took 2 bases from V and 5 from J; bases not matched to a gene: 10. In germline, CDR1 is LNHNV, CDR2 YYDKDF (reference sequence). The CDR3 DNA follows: TGTGCCACCAGCAGACCGATTGGGACAGGGCAAAACGAGCAGTACTTC. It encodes CATSRPIGTGQNEQYF.

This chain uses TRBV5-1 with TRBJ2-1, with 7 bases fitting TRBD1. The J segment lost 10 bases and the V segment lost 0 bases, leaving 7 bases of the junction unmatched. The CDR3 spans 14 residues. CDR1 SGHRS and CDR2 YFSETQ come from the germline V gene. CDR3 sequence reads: CASSLGQGVEEQFF. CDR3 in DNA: TGCGCCAGCAGCTTGGGACAGGGAGTTGAGGAGCAGTTCTTC.

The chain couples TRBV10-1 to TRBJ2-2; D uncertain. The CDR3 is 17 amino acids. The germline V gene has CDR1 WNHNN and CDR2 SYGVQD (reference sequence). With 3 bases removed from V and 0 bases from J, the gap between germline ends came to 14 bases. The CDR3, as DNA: TGCGCCAGCAGTGACGCCCTGGGCGCCTCGAACACCGGGGAGCTGTTTTTT. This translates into CASSDALGASNTGELFF.

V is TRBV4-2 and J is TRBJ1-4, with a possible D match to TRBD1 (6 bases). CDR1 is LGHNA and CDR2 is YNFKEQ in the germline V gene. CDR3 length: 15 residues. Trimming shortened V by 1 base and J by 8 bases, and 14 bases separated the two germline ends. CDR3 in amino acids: CASSQGDTGGEKLFF. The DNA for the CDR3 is TGTGCCAGCAGCCAAGGGGACACGGGCGGCGAAAAACTGTTTTTT.

Here the CDR3 reads CASSQLSGQGEAFF. The CDR3 DNA sequence: TGTGCCAGCAGCCAACTAAGCGGACAGGGGGAAGCTTTCTTT. The chain couples TRBV4-2 to TRBJ1-1; the match to TRBD1 covers 9 bases. Germline V gene sequence: CDR1 LGHNA, CDR2 YNFKEQ. The CDR3 runs 14 residues. The V gene end was trimmed by 2 bases and the J gene end by 8 bases; junction bases not matched to a gene: 6.

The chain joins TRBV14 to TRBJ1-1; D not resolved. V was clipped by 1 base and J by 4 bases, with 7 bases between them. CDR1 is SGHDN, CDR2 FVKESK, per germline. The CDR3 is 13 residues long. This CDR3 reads CASSQGRATEAFF. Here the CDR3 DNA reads TGTGCCAGCAGCCAAGGGAGAGCCACTGAAGCTTTCTTT.

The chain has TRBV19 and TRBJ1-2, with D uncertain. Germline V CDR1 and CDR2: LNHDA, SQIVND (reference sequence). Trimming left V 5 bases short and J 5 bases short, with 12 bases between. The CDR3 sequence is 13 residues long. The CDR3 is CASSVPEGYGYTF. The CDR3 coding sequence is TGTGCCAGTAGTGTCCCGGAGGGTTATGGCTACACCTTC.

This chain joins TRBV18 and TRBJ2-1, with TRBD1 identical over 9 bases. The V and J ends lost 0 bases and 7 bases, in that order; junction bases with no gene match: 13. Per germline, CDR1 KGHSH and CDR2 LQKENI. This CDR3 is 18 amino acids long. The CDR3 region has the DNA TGTGCCAGCTCACCACCGGGACAGGGAAGTCTATGGGTTAATGAGCAGTTCTTC. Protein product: CASSPPGQGSLWVNEQFF.

The CDR3 reads CASSVQMDSGEAFF. In nucleotides, the CDR3 is TGTGCCAGCAGCGTTCAGATGGACAGTGGAGAAGCTTTCTTT. The chain joins TRBV9 to TRBJ1-1; a weak D match, TRBD1 (6 bases). V gave up 2 bases and J gave up 8 bases, with 16 bases separating them. Germline values: CDR1 SGDLS, CDR2 YYNGEE. The CDR3 contains 14 residues.